The source of this TCR beta chain is a study of identical twins. The V and J ends lost 7 bases and 4 bases, in that order; junction bases with no gene match: 5. The CDR3 has 13 residues. This clonotype showed up just a few times. TCRdb re-called the 5' RACE reads through MiXCR, storing one row per CDR3 protein. The sample yields about 500,000 distinct CDR3 sequences, roughly an eighth seen once. A further study also used this sample, focusing on yellow fever vaccine responses in identical twins.

This rearrangement joins TRBV12-3 or TRBV12-4 to TRBJ2-5; 8 positions match TRBD1. The sample was CD4+ T cells sorted from blood. This sequence originates from a woman aged 18-29 years in good health. The CDR3 region has the DNA TGTGCCAGCACCCTGGACAGGGCAGAGACCCAGTACTTC. Residues: CASTLDRAETQYF.